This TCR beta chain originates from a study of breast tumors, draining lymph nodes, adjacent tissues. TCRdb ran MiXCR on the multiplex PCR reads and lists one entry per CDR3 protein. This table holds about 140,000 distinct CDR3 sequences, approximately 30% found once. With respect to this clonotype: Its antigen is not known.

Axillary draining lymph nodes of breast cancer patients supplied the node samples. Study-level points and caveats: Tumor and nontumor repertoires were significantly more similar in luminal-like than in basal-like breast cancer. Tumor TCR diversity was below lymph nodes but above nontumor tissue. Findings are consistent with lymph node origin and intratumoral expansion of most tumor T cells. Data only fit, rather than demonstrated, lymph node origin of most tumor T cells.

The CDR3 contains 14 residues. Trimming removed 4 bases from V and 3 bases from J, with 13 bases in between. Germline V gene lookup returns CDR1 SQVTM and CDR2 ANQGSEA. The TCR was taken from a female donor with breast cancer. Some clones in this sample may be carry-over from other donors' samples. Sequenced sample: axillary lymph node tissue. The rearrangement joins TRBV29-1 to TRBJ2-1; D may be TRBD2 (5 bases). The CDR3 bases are TGCAGCGTTGGACGGGGAGACGACTACAATGAGCAGTTCTTC. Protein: CSVGRGDDYNEQFF.